This T cell receptor beta chain was sequenced for a study of T cell changes during pregnancy in multiple sclerosis. Germline lookup yields CDR1 GTSNPN and CDR2 SVGIG (reference sequence). Trimming pared 2 bases from V and 5 bases from J, leaving 13 bases between. The CDR3 has 14 amino acids. The data were produced by immunoSEQ multiplex PCR, yet TCRdb's version contains in-frame clones alone and is incomplete. The table records tens of thousands of clones, 93% of them present only once. This clone was seen only a few times. V is TRBV30 and J is TRBJ1-5; D gene uncertain. This specimen was CD8+ T cells from peripheral blood mononuclear cells, taken in the second trimester of pregnancy. The sequence derives from a female donor with multiple sclerosis, enrolled in a pregnancy study. CDR3 sequence reads: CAWSSVTTDQPQHF. The CDR3 DNA reads as TGTGCCTGGAGTTCCGTTACGACTGATCAGCCCCAGCATTTT.